These 7 T cell receptor beta chains came from one sample sequenced in a study of cytomegalovirus exposure and HLA in healthy donors (dated by TCRdb to 2015 to 2018). The library was generated by the immunoSEQ multiplex PCR assay. A mixture of 60 forward primers for TCR Vbeta segments and 13 reverse primers for TCR Jbeta segments was used in the multiplex PCR. TCRdb retrieved this table from immuneACCESS and kept in-frame rearrangements only. Not all clones are present; in checked studies, unresolved V genes account for under half, and no reason is known for the remainder. This sample comprises 110,000 or so clones, approximately 72% of them detected only once. The ten largest clones add up to 1% to 1.5% of the sample. Sequences were obtained from PBMCs. The receptors stem from a man aged 25-40 years in good health and CMV-seronegative.

The rearrangement joins TRBV10-1 to TRBJ1-1; the D is unclear. Germline values: CDR1 WNHNN, CDR2 SYGVQD (reference sequence). This CDR3 comprises 12 residues. V shed 3 bases and J shed 10 bases, with 12 bases lying between them. This CDR3 reads CASSDDSRLAFF. CDR3 nucleotides: TGCGCCAGCAGTGATGACTCCCGGCTAGCTTTCTTT.

This chain links TRBV6-1 with TRBJ2-1; TRBD2 agrees at 8 bases. V lost 8 bases and J lost 9; bases outside the gene matches: 12. This CDR3 region has 14 residues. Germline V gene lookup returns CDR1 MNHNS and CDR2 SASEGT. DNA of the CDR3: TGTGCCAGCCGTACTAGCGGCCCTAAGAGTGAGCAGTTCTTC. Translation gives CASRTSGPKSEQFF.

The rearrangement uses TRBV2 and TRBJ2-2; D remains ambiguous. CDR1 is SNHLY, CDR2 FYNNEI, per germline. Trimming pared 1 base from V and 3 bases from J, leaving 6 bases between. This CDR3 comprises 14 residues. The CDR3 DNA reads TGTGCCAGCAGTGAAGTCGGTTACACCGGGGAGCTGTTTTTT. Its translation is CASSEVGYTGELFF.

The chain couples TRBV19 to TRBJ1-5, with 8 bases aligning to TRBD1. V shed 4 bases, J shed 1 base, and the junction held 6 bases outside the gene matches. The CDR3 totals 16 residues. Germline assignment: CDR1 LNHDA and CDR2 SQIVND (reference sequence). CDR3 coding DNA: TGTGCCAGTAGTACCCGGCAGGGGGCGAGCAATCAGCCCCAGCATTTT. It specifies CASSTRQGASNQPQHF.

This clone came up a few times. The chain has TRBV19 and TRBJ1-1, with D unresolved. Trimming removed 8 bases at V and 0 bases at J, with 16 bases between. The germline V gene encodes CDR1 LNHDA and CDR2 SQIVND (reference sequence). CDR3 length equals 15 residues. The CDR3 nucleotides read TGTGCCAGTGTCCCACGCCTGGGCATGAACACTGAAGCTTTCTTT. It codes for CASVPRLGMNTEAFF.

The table lists this clone with a few counts. V usage is TRBV4-3 and J usage is TRBJ1-4, with D possibly being TRBD1 (6 bases). Trimming took 0 bases from V and 6 from J, leaving 17 bases between them. Germline V CDR1 and CDR2: LGHNA, YSLEER. This CDR3 has 17 residues. The DNA for the CDR3 is TGCGCCAGCAGCCAAGATCTTAGAACAGGGAGGGATGAAAAACTGTTTTTT. Amino acid sequence: CASSQDLRTGRDEKLFF.

V gene TRBV16 combines with J gene TRBJ1-1, with D possibly matching TRBD1 (6 bases). Looked up from germline, CDR1 is KGHSY and CDR2 is FQNENV. CDR3 length equals 16 residues. Trimming cost V 3 bases and J 2 bases, with 16 bases left between them. The CDR3 spells CASSHSGTSFNTEAFF. In nucleotides, the CDR3 is TGTGCCAGCAGCCATTCAGGGACAAGTTTTAACACTGAAGCTTTCTTT.